Listed below are T cell receptor beta chains from one sample, sequenced in a study of cytomegalovirus exposure and HLA in healthy donors. Data came from immunoSEQ multiplex PCR; TCRdb stores just in-frame clones and leaves some out. This table has a few hundred thousand clones, around 90% appearing once. Sequenced material: PBMCs. These receptors were obtained from a girl aged 2-10 years in good health and CMV-seronegative. Each CDR3 is given with its conserved first and last residue. The D gene is left open where the match is weak. Rows give clone size only sometimes, using once, few, many, or a class for an expanded clone.

d_call: -
clone_size: few
j_call: TRBJ1-3
v_call: TRBV18
cdr3_aa: CASSPVGGNTIYF
cdr3_nt: TGTGCCAGCTCACCAGTCGGTGGAAACACCATATATTTT

d_call: TRBD1
clone_size: -
j_call: TRBJ1-2
v_call: TRBV4-2
cdr3_aa: CASSPRDRDDGYTF
cdr3_nt: TGTGCCAGCAGCCCCCGGGACAGGGATGATGGCTACACCTTC

d_call: -
clone_size: -
j_call: TRBJ2-1
v_call: TRBV10-1
cdr3_aa: CASSSDLTYNEQFF
cdr3_nt: TGCGCCAGCAGTAGCGATCTTACCTACAATGAGCAGTTCTTC

d_call: -
clone_size: few
j_call: TRBJ2-5
v_call: TRBV29-1
cdr3_aa: CSVGGADTETQYF
cdr3_nt: TGCAGCGTCGGCGGGGCCGACACAGAGACCCAGTACTTC

d_call: TRBD2
clone_size: -
j_call: TRBJ2-3
v_call: TRBV7-9
cdr3_aa: CASSLDRGTSGRDTQYF
cdr3_nt: TGTGCCAGCAGCTTAGATCGGGGGACTAGCGGGAGGGATACGCAGTATTTT

d_call: -
clone_size: -
j_call: TRBJ1-3
v_call: TRBV21-1
cdr3_aa: CASRGTGGQLSSGNTIYF
cdr3_nt: TGTGCCAGCAGGGGAACCGGGGGACAGTTATCCTCTGGAAACACCATATATTTT

d_call: TRBD1
clone_size: -
j_call: TRBJ1-5
v_call: TRBV6-1
cdr3_aa: CASRPGTDSNQPQHF
cdr3_nt: TGTGCCAGCAGACCCGGGACAGACAGCAATCAGCCCCAGCATTTT

d_call: -
clone_size: -
j_call: TRBJ1-5
v_call: TRBV12-2
cdr3_aa: CASRLGFRASNQPQHF
cdr3_nt: TGTGCAAGTCGCTTAGGTTTCAGGGCCTCCAATCAGCCCCAGCATTTT

d_call: -
clone_size: -
j_call: TRBJ1-6
v_call: TRBV7-9
cdr3_aa: CASSLEGVNSPLHF
cdr3_nt: TGTGCCAGCAGCTTAGAGGGGGTTAATTCACCCCTCCACTTT

d_call: -
clone_size: -
j_call: TRBJ2-1
v_call: TRBV10-1
cdr3_aa: CASSELPSYEQFF
cdr3_nt: TGCGCCAGCAGTGAGCTTCCCTCCTATGAGCAGTTCTTC

d_call: TRBD1
clone_size: once
j_call: TRBJ2-1
v_call: TRBV7-2
cdr3_aa: CASSLQGQGYNEQFF
cdr3_nt: TGTGCCAGCAGCTTACAGGGACAGGGTTACAATGAGCAGTTCTTC

d_call: TRBD1
clone_size: -
j_call: TRBJ1-5
v_call: TRBV7-9
cdr3_aa: CASSPGGIPQPQHF
cdr3_nt: TGTGCCAGCAGCCCAGGGGGGATCCCTCAGCCCCAGCATTTT

d_call: -
clone_size: -
j_call: TRBJ2-3
v_call: TRBV5-1
cdr3_aa: CASSLGRDTDTQYF
cdr3_nt: TGCGCCAGCAGCTTGGGGCGGGACACAGATACGCAGTATTTT

d_call: TRBD1
clone_size: -
j_call: TRBJ1-1
v_call: TRBV7-6
cdr3_aa: CASSLVRTGGTEAFF
cdr3_nt: TGTGCCAGCAGCTTAGTTCGGACAGGGGGCACTGAAGCTTTCTTT

d_call: TRBD2
clone_size: -
j_call: TRBJ2-3
v_call: TRBV10-2
cdr3_aa: CASRLASSTDTQYF
cdr3_nt: TGCGCCAGTCGACTAGCGTCTAGCACAGATACGCAGTATTTT

d_call: -
clone_size: -
j_call: TRBJ2-1
v_call: TRBV5-6
cdr3_aa: CASSPTRTAEQFF
cdr3_nt: TGTGCCAGCAGCCCGACTAGAACGGCTGAGCAGTTCTTC

d_call: TRBD2
clone_size: -
j_call: TRBJ2-3
v_call: TRBV5-5
cdr3_aa: CASSLVPTSPDTQYF
cdr3_nt: TGTGCCAGCAGCTTGGTCCCGACTAGCCCAGATACGCAGTATTTT

d_call: TRBD1
clone_size: -
j_call: TRBJ1-2
v_call: TRBV29-1
cdr3_aa: CSVVADREGYTF
cdr3_nt: TGCAGCGTTGTGGCGGACAGGGAAGGCTACACCTTC

d_call: -
clone_size: -
j_call: TRBJ2-7
v_call: TRBV27
cdr3_aa: CASSSGRPYEQYF
cdr3_nt: TGTGCCAGCAGCTCAGGTAGGCCCTACGAGCAGTACTTC

d_call: -
clone_size: -
j_call: TRBJ1-5
v_call: TRBV5-1
cdr3_aa: CASSLESGQGPQHF
cdr3_nt: TGCGCCAGCAGCTTGGAGTCCGGGCAGGGGCCCCAGCATTTT

d_call: -
clone_size: -
j_call: TRBJ1-1
v_call: TRBV18
cdr3_aa: CASSPMGEGAFF
cdr3_nt: TGTGCCAGCTCCCCCATGGGGGAGGGAGCTTTCTTT

d_call: TRBD1
clone_size: -
j_call: TRBJ2-7
v_call: TRBV5-1
cdr3_aa: CASSLDGQETYEQYF
cdr3_nt: TGCGCCAGCAGCTTGGATGGACAGGAGACCTACGAGCAGTACTTC

d_call: -
clone_size: once
j_call: TRBJ2-1
v_call: TRBV10-2
cdr3_aa: CASIGGAKNEQFF
cdr3_nt: TGCGCCAGCATAGGGGGGGCCAAGAATGAGCAGTTCTTC

d_call: TRBD2
clone_size: -
j_call: TRBJ2-1
v_call: TRBV5-4
cdr3_aa: CASSGDSGKGYNEQFF
cdr3_nt: TGTGCCAGCAGCGGGGATAGCGGGAAGGGTTACAATGAGCAGTTCTTC

d_call: -
clone_size: -
j_call: TRBJ1-5
v_call: TRBV6-1
cdr3_aa: CASSPSHSNQPQHF
cdr3_nt: TGTGCCAGCAGCCCATCACATAGCAATCAGCCCCAGCATTTT

d_call: -
clone_size: -
j_call: TRBJ2-7
v_call: TRBV6-5
cdr3_aa: CASSYKRFSYEQYF
cdr3_nt: TGTGCCAGCAGTTACAAGCGGTTCTCCTACGAGCAGTACTTC

d_call: TRBD1
clone_size: -
j_call: TRBJ1-5
v_call: TRBV29-1
cdr3_aa: CSVGGQGTQPQHF
cdr3_nt: TGCAGCGTTGGTGGACAGGGGACTCAGCCCCAGCATTTT

d_call: TRBD1
clone_size: -
j_call: TRBJ2-7
v_call: TRBV25-1
cdr3_aa: CASSRTGPSEQYF
cdr3_nt: TGTGCCAGCAGTCGGACAGGGCCCAGCGAGCAGTACTTC

d_call: -
clone_size: -
j_call: TRBJ1-1
v_call: TRBV6-6
cdr3_aa: CASSRSGENTEAFF
cdr3_nt: TGTGCCAGCAGCAGATCAGGCGAGAACACTGAAGCTTTCTTT

d_call: -
clone_size: -
j_call: TRBJ2-1
v_call: TRBV5-6
cdr3_aa: CASSPTVNEQFF
cdr3_nt: TGTGCCAGCAGCCCGACAGTTAATGAGCAGTTCTTC

d_call: -
clone_size: -
j_call: TRBJ2-3
v_call: TRBV7-9
cdr3_aa: CASSSALSARTDTQYF
cdr3_nt: TGTGCCAGCAGCTCTGCTCTATCTGCTCGCACAGATACGCAGTATTTT

d_call: -
clone_size: -
j_call: TRBJ2-7
v_call: TRBV11-2
cdr3_aa: CASSLDPGDYEQYF
cdr3_nt: TGTGCCAGCAGCTTAGATCCAGGGGACTACGAGCAGTACTTC

d_call: -
clone_size: -
j_call: TRBJ1-4
v_call: TRBV5-4
cdr3_aa: CASSREATNEKLFF
cdr3_nt: TGTGCCAGCAGCCGCGAAGCAACTAATGAAAAACTGTTTTTT

d_call: -
clone_size: -
j_call: TRBJ1-4
v_call: TRBV27
cdr3_aa: CASSLGRGSEKLFF
cdr3_nt: TGTGCCAGCAGTTTAGGGAGGGGAAGTGAAAAACTGTTTTTT

d_call: TRBD1
clone_size: -
j_call: TRBJ2-3
v_call: TRBV18
cdr3_aa: CASSPPDRGQNTDTQYF
cdr3_nt: TGTGCCAGCTCACCACCGGACAGGGGGCAAAACACAGATACGCAGTATTTT

d_call: -
clone_size: -
j_call: TRBJ2-7
v_call: TRBV11-3
cdr3_aa: CASSLVFFQGEKLYEQYF
cdr3_nt: TGTGCCAGCAGCTTAGTTTTTTTCCAGGGCGAAAAACTGTACGAGCAGTACTTC

d_call: TRBD1
clone_size: -
j_call: TRBJ1-1
v_call: TRBV28
cdr3_aa: CASSSPTGQAFF
cdr3_nt: TGTGCCAGCAGTTCACCGACAGGGCAGGCTTTCTTT